This T cell receptor (beta chain) was sequenced in a study of glioma-infiltrating T cells. Findings of the study overall: Very few CDR3 sequences were shared between tissue and blood. Gliomas, especially low-grade, showed above-expected tissue-blood divergence; non-neoplastic patients showed below.

This CDR3 is 14 amino acids long. V lost 7 bases and J lost 0; bases outside the gene matches: 5. Germline-derived CDR1 and CDR2 are SQVTM and ANQGSEA. Concerning this clonotype: The antigen remains undetermined.

TCR alpha and beta CDR3 regions were amplified from RNA using iRepertoire nested multiplex PCR. One-step reverse transcription and amplification started from around 100-400 ng of tissue mRNA or PBMC total RNA. From the multiplex PCR reads, TCRdb called clonotypes with MiXCR, one entry per CDR3 protein. The table includes roughly 130,000 distinct CDR3 sequences, approximately 26% detected once. This TCR was sampled from a human donor with low-grade glioma or glioblastoma, undergoing nonglioma brain surgery, or in good health (not recorded which). The sample comprised glioma tissue, nonneoplastic brain tissue, or PBMCs (not recorded which). V usage is TRBV29-1 and J usage is TRBJ2-3; 9 bases line up with TRBD2. CDR3 protein: CSAPSGTSTDTQYF. DNA of the CDR3: TGCAGCGCCCCTAGCGGGACTAGCACAGATACGCAGTATTTT.